This T cell receptor beta chain was observed in a study of T-cell reconstitution after alpha-beta-depleted transplantation in children (dated by TCRdb to the mid-2010s). As for the study more broadly: Using TCR repertoire profiling, the study followed T-cell immune reconstitution in a quantitative way in children after TCRalphabeta/CD19-depleted allogeneic hematopoietic cell transplantation. Overall study outcomes, separate from this receptor: The frequencies of hyperexpanded clones fell over the following months, and after one year, T-cell counts and TCRbeta diversity were mostly attributed to newly produced T cells. In some patients, high TCRbeta diversity at day 60 was attributed to recipient T cells and intrathymic progenitors that had survived conditioning. The apparently early recovery of alphabetaT-cell counts about two months after transplant reportedly depended on only several hundred rapidly expanded clones that came from non-depleted graft cells.

The library was generated by PCR. The listed sequencing device is Illumina HiSeq 2500. Molecular barcoding was employed in the preparation of TCR libraries, with unique molecular identifiers being used to normalize TCRbeta repertoire quantification. TCRdb took the public reads, trimmed them with fastp at Q25, ran MiXCR for clone calling and kept in-frame beta chains. Each CDR3 protein gets just one entry, which takes the most common genes and DNA from the rows behind it. A total of about 440,000 distinct CDR3 sequences appear in this sample, around 46% of them only once. About 30% of the sample is held by the ten biggest clonotypes. Explained via the paper, the treatment or condition label denotes: allogeneic hematopoietic cell transplantation with graft depleted of TCRalphabeta T cells and CD19 B cells. Transplant recipients were children who received TCRalphabeta/CD19-depleted allogeneic hematopoietic cell grafts.

Concerning this clonotype itself: Its antigen target is currently unknown. No base quality values were provided; no much bigger clone lies one nucleotide off.

Looking up the germline V gene yields CDR1 SQVTM and CDR2 ANQGSEA. The V end gives up 6 bases and the J end 1 base, leaving 12 bases in the junction not matched to a gene. CDR3 length: 15 amino acids, cysteine to phenylalanine. Left in the record is the CDR3 DNA by itself, 45 bases read in frame from the first base. The chain links TRBV29-1 with TRBJ2-7, and TRBD1 matches 7 of the central bases. The sequence was obtained from a girl aged 2 to 9 with aplastic anemia, due to receive a stem cell transplant. The material sequenced was PBMCs, taken before TCRalphabeta/CD19-depleted stem cell transplant. The base sequence is TGCAGCGTCTTAACTAAAGGACAGGATTCCTACGAGCAGTACTTC. This sequence encodes CSVLTKGQDSYEQYF.